Listed below are T cell receptor beta chains from one sample, sequenced in a study of blood T cell repertoires in COVID-19. Sequencing used immunoSEQ multiplex PCR; TCRdb keeps in-frame clones, though not all of them. The table has 250,000 to 350,000 clones, 80% to 90% seen once. Sequences were obtained from PBMCs or T cells enriched from blood (not recorded which). All receptors derive from a woman aged 30 to 39 who had recovered from COVID-19. Each CDR3 is given with its conserved first and last residue. A D gene is named only where the DNA matches it firmly. Clone size is stated in some rows and not others, as once, few, many or a class when expanded.

>TRBV7-6|TRBJ1-1|.|.
TGTGCCAGCAGCGGACACAGGGAGACTGAAGCTTTCTTT
CASSGHRETEAFF
>TRBV28|TRBJ2-5|.|.
TGTGCCAGCAGTGCTGCTAGCGTGAAGACCCAGTACTTC
CASSAASVKTQYF
>TRBV7-8|TRBJ1-1|.|TRBD1
TGTGCCAGCAGCCCAGGAGACAGGGCAATCATGAACACTGAAGCTTTCTTT
CASSPGDRAIMNTEAFF
>TRBV28|TRBJ1-3|.|.
TGTGCCAGCAGTTTGGAGTCTCTCTCTGGAAACACCATATATTTT
CASSLESLSGNTIYF
>TRBV11-2|TRBJ2-7|.|TRBD1
TGTGCCAGCAGCCCCGGGACAGGGGGCGATTGGTCCTACGAGCAGTACTTC
CASSPGTGGDWSYEQYF
>TRBV27|TRBJ1-5|.|TRBD1
TGTGCCAGCAGTTGGGACAGGGGGCGTCAGCCCCAGCATTTT
CASSWDRGRQPQHF
>TRBV10-3|TRBJ1-3|once|TRBD1
TGTGCCATCAGGGGGACAGACTCTGGAAACACCATATATTTT
CAIRGTDSGNTIYF
>TRBV9|TRBJ1-3|.|.
TGTGCCAGCAGCGTAGACGGCTCTGGAAACACCATATATTTT
CASSVDGSGNTIYF
>TRBV2|TRBJ1-1|.|.
TGTGCCAGCAGTTTGCAGGTCACTGAAGCTTTCTTT
CASSLQVTEAFF
>TRBV30|TRBJ2-7|.|.
TGTGCCTGGAGTGTCGGTACCTACGAGCAGTACTTC
CAWSVGTYEQYF
>TRBV5-1|TRBJ2-2|.|.
TGCGCCAGCAGCTTGCCTAACCCCCTCTCCGGGGAGCTGTTTTTT
CASSLPNPLSGELFF
>TRBV7-9|TRBJ2-3|.|TRBD1
TGTGCCAGCAGCCAAGCTATACAGGGGGCAGGGGATACGCAGTATTTT
CASSQAIQGAGDTQYF
>TRBV28|TRBJ2-5|.|.
TGTGCCAGCAGTTTCCCGTGGGAGGTCGGGGAGACCCAGTACTTC
CASSFPWEVGETQYF
>TRBV24-1|TRBJ1-1|.|TRBD1
TGTGCTACCAGTGATCCCGGGACAGGGAACACTGAAGCTTTCTTT
CATSDPGTGNTEAFF
>TRBV5-1|TRBJ2-3|.|TRBD2
TGCGCCAGCAGCTTGACTAGCGGCCGGAGCACAGATACGCAGTATTTT
CASSLTSGRSTDTQYF
>TRBV2|TRBJ1-4|.|TRBD1
TGTGCCAGCAGTGAAGACAGGGGCAATGAAAAACTGTTTTTT
CASSEDRGNEKLFF
>TRBV21-1|TRBJ2-6|.|.
TGTGCCAGCAGCACCCGGACTAGCGGGATCACTGGGGCCAACGTCCTGACTTTC
CASSTRTSGITGANVLTF
>TRBV28|TRBJ1-1|.|.
TGTGCCAGCAGTTTCGCGGGGGGGTTTATAGGTGAAGCTTTCTTT
CASSFAGGFIGEAFF
>TRBV9|TRBJ1-1|.|.
TGTGCCAGCAGCGTAGGACGGGATACTGAAGCTTTCTTT
CASSVGRDTEAFF
>TRBV24-1|TRBJ1-5|.|TRBD1
TGTGCCACCAGTACAGGGGGCAATCAGCCCCAGCATTTT
CATSTGGNQPQHF
>TRBV7-2|TRBJ2-1|.|.
TGTGCCAGCAGCTTAGGAGTCAGGGTGGTCAATGAGCAGTTCTTC
CASSLGVRVVNEQFF
>TRBV5-6|TRBJ2-5|.|.
TGTGCCAGCAGCTTAGGGGCTTACGGGACCCAGTACTTC
CASSLGAYGTQYF